The TCR beta chain described here comes from a study of PD-1 blockade in classical Hodgkin lymphoma. V gave up 1 base and J gave up 3 bases, with 16 bases separating them. This CDR3 is built from 17 residues. Germline values: CDR1 LGHNA, CDR2 YNFKEQ. Time point of the sample: cycle 4 day 1 (C4D1), after 6 weeks of nivolumab. Brentuximab vedotin exposure varied among the patients, all of whom had relapsed after autologous stem cell transplantation. The CD4+ T cells used were purified from thawed PBMCs through magnetic negative selection. Method: immunoSEQ multiplex PCR; TCRdb's copy keeps in-frame clones and lacks some. The sample consists of some 22,000 clones, approximately 65% of them appearing once.

Material: CD4+ T cells from blood, obtained before the fourth cycle of nivolumab. The receptor comes from a human donor with classical Hodgkin lymphoma. The chain carries TRBV4-2 and TRBJ2-1; TRBD2 is a possible D gene (6 bases). CDR3 in DNA: TGTGCCAGCAGCCAAGGACTGTCGGGGGAGGACTACAATGAGCAGTTCTTC. Encoded protein: CASSQGLSGEDYNEQFF.